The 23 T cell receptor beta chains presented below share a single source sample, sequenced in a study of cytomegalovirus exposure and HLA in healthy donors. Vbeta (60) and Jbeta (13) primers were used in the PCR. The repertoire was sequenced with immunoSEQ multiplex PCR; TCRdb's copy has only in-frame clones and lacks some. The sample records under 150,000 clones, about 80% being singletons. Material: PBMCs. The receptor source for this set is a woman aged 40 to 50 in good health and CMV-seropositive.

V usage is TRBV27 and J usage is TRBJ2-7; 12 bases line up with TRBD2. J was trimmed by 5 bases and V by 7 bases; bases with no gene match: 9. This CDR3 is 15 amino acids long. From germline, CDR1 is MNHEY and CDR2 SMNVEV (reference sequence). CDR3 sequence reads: CASNSAASGRDEQYF. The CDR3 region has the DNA TGTGCCAGCAACTCTGCAGCTAGCGGGAGGGACGAGCAGTACTTC.

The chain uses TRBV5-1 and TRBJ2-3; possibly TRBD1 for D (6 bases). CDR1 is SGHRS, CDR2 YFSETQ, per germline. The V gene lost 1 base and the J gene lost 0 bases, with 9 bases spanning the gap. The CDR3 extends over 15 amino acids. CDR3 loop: CASSLTGTSTDTQYF. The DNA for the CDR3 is TGCGCCAGCAGCTTGACAGGGACCAGCACAGATACGCAGTATTTT. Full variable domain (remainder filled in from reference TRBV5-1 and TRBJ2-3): KAGVTQTPRYLIKTRGQQVTLSCSPISGHRSVSWYQQTPGQGLQFLFEYFSETQRNKGNFPGRFSGRQFSNSRSEMNVSTLELGDSALYLCASSLTGTSTDTQYFGPGTRLTVL.

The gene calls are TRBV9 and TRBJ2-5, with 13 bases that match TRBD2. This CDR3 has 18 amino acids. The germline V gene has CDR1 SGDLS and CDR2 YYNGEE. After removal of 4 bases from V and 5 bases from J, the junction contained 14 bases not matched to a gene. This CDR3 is CASSQGLAGVWGQETQYF. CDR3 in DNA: TGTGCCAGCAGCCAAGGACTAGCGGGAGTGTGGGGGCAGGAGACCCAGTACTTC.

The CDR3 protein is CASSFSQGVNTEAFF. The CDR3 DNA sequence: TGCGCCAGCAGCTTCTCTCAGGGGGTGAACACTGAAGCTTTCTTT. The genes are TRBV5-1 and TRBJ1-1; 7 nucleotides agree with TRBD1. V gave up 2 bases and J gave up 0 bases; unmatched junction bases: 4. The CDR3 totals 15 residues. Germline CDR1 and CDR2: SGHRS and YFSETQ.

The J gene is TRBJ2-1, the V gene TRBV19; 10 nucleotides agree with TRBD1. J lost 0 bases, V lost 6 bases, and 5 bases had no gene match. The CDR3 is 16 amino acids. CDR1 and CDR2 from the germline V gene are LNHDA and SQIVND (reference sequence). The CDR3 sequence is CASRDRGSISYNEQFF. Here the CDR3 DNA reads TGTGCCAGTAGGGACAGGGGGTCAATCTCCTACAATGAGCAGTTCTTC.

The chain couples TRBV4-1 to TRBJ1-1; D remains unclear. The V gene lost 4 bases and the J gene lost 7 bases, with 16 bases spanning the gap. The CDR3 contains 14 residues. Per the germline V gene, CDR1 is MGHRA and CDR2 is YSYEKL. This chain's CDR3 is CASSPLLPEDEAFF. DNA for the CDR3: TGCGCCAGCAGCCCTTTGCTTCCAGAGGATGAAGCTTTCTTT.

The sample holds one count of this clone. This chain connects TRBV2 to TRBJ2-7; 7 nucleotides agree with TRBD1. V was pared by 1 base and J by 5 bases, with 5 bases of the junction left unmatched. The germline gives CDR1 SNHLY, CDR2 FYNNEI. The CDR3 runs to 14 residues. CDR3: CASSEGDRLHEQYF. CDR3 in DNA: TGTGCCAGCAGTGAAGGGGACAGACTCCACGAGCAGTACTTC. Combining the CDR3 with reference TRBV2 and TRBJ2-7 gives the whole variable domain EPEVTQTPSHQVTQMGQEVILRCVPISNHLYFYWYRQILGQKVEFLVSFYNNEISEKSEIFDDQFSVERPDGSNFTLKIRSTKLEDSAMYFCASSEGDRLHEQYFGPGTRLTVT.

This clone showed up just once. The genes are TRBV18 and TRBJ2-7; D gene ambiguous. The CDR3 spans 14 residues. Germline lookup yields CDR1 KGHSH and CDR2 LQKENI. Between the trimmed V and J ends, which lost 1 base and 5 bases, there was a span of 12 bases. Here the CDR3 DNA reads TGTGCCAGCTCACCACAGATGTGGGCAGACGAGCAGTACTTC. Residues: CASSPQMWADEQYF.

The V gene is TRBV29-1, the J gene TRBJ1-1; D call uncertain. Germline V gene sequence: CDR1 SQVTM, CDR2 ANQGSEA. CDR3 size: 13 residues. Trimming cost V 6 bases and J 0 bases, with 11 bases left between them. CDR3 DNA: TGCAGCGTGGCAGACTCTTTGAACACTGAAGCTTTCTTT. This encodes CSVADSLNTEAFF.

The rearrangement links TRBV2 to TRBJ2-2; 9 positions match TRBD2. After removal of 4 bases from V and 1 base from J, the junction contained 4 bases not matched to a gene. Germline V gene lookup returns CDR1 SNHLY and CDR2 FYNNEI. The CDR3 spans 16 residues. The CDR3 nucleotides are TGTGCCAGCAGTGTGTCTAGCGGGGTGAACACCGGGGAGCTGTTTTTT. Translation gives CASSVSSGVNTGELFF.

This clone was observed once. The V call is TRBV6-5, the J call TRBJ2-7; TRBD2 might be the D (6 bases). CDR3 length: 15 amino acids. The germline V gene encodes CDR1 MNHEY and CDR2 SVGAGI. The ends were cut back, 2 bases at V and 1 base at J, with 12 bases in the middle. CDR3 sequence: CASSYNLASSYEQYF. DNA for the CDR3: TGTGCCAGCAGTTACAATCTAGCGTCTTCCTACGAGCAGTACTTC.

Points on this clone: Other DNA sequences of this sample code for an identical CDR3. The CDR3 nucleotides are TGTGCCTGGAGTGTCCTCTCCTACGAGCAGTACTTC. Translated: CAWSVLSYEQYF. This chain uses TRBV30 with TRBJ2-7; no clear D gene. With 0 bases removed from V and 0 bases from J, the gap between germline ends came to 3 bases. Per germline, CDR1 GTSNPN and CDR2 SVGIG (reference sequence). This CDR3 has 12 amino acids.

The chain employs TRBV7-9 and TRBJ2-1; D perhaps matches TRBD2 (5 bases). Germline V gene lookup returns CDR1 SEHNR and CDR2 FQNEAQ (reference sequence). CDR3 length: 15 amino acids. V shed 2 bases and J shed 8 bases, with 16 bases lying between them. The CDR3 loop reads CASSLTRTGHHEQFF. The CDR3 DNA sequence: TGTGCCAGCAGCTTAACTAGGACCGGGCACCATGAGCAGTTCTTC. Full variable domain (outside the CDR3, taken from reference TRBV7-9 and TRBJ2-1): DTGVSQNPRHKITKRGQNVTFRCDPISEHNRLYWYRQTLGQGPEFLTYFQNEAQLEKSRLLSDRFSAERPKGSFSTLEIQRTEQGDSAMYLCASSLTRTGHHEQFFGPGTRLTVL.

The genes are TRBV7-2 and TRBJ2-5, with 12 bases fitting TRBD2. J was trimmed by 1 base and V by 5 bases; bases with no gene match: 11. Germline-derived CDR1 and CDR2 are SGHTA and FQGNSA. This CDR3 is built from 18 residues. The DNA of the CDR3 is TGTGCCAGCAGCATGATTCGGGCTAGCGGGAGGGCCCAAGAGACCCAGTACTTC. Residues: CASSMIRASGRAQETQYF.

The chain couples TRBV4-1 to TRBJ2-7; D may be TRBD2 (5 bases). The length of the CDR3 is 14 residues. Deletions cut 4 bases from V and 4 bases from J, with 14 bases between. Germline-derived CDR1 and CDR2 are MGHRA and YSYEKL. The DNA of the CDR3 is TGCGCCAGCAGCCCCCGTAACGAGGGATACGAGCAGTACTTC. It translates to CASSPRNEGYEQYF.

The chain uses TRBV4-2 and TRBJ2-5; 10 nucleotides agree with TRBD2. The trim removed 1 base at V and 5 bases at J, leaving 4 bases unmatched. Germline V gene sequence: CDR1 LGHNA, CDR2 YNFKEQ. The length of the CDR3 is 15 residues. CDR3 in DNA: TGTGCCAGCAGCCAAGGGGCTAGCGGGAGCGAGACCCAGTACTTC. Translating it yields CASSQGASGSETQYF.

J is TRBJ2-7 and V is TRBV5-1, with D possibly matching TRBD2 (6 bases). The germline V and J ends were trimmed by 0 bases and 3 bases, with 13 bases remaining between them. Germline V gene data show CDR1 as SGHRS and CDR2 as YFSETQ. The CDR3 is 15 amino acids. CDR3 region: CASSLALGSGYEQYF. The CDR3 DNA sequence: TGCGCCAGCAGCTTGGCCTTAGGTAGCGGCTACGAGCAGTACTTC. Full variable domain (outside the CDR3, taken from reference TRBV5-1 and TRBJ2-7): KAGVTQTPRYLIKTRGQQVTLSCSPISGHRSVSWYQQTPGQGLQFLFEYFSETQRNKGNFPGRFSGRQFSNSRSEMNVSTLELGDSALYLCASSLALGSGYEQYFGPGTRLTVT.

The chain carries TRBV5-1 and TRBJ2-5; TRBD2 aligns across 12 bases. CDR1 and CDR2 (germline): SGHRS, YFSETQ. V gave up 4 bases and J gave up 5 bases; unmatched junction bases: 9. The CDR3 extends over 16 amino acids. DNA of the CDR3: TGCGCCAGCAGCCTGGAATGGACTAGCGGGACTGAGACCCAGTACTTC. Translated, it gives CASSLEWTSGTETQYF.

The CDR3 coding sequence is TGTGCCAGCTCACCTTCGGGACAGGGGAACACCGGGGAGCTGTTTTTT. It specifies CASSPSGQGNTGELFF. The chain employs TRBV18 and TRBJ2-2; 9 nucleotides align to TRBD1. Per the germline V gene, CDR1 is KGHSH and CDR2 is LQKENI. V trimming: 3 bases; J trimming: 1 base; junction bases outside the gene matches: 3. This CDR3 has 16 amino acids.

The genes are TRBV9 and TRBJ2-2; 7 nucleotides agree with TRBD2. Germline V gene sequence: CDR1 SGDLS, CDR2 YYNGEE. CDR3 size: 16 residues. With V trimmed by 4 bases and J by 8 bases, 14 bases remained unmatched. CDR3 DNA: TGTGCCAGCAGCCCCACGGGGAGGGCACAGAAGGGGGAGCTGTTTTTT. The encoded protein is CASSPTGRAQKGELFF.

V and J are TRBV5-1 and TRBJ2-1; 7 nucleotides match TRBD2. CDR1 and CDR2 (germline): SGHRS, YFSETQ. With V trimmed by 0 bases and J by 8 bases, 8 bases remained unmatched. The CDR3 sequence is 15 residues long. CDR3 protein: CASSLGGSAGHEQFF. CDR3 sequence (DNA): TGCGCCAGCAGCTTGGGCGGGAGTGCGGGCCATGAGCAGTTCTTC. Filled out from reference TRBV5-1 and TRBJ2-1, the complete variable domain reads KAGVTQTPRYLIKTRGQQVTLSCSPISGHRSVSWYQQTPGQGLQFLFEYFSETQRNKGNFPGRFSGRQFSNSRSEMNVSTLELGDSALYLCASSLGGSAGHEQFFGPGTRLTVL.

The CDR3 protein is CASSLSNPLAGSRIDVYEQYF. As DNA, the CDR3 is TGTGCCAGCAGTTTATCGAACCCTCTAGCGGGATCACGGATTGACGTCTACGAGCAGTACTTC. The chain joins TRBV27 to TRBJ2-7; 9 bases fit TRBD2. V was pared by 0 bases and J by 3 bases, with 21 bases of the junction left unmatched. In germline, CDR1 is MNHEY, CDR2 SMNVEV (reference sequence). The CDR3 spans 21 residues.

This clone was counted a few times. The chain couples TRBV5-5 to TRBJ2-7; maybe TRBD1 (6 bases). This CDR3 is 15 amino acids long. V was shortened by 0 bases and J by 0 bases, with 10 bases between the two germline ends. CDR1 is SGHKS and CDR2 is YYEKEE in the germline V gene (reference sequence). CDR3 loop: CASSLDQGYSYEQYF. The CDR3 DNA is TGTGCCAGCAGCTTGGATCAGGGGTACTCCTACGAGCAGTACTTC.